The following is a T cell receptor beta chain sequence with its context. The sample comes from a study of radiotherapy plus CTLA-4 blockade in lung cancer. Study overall: Objective responses arose in approximately 19% of patients, and under 40% experienced disease control.

The assay was immunoSEQ multiplex PCR, and TCRdb's table has in-frame clones only and misses some. Of 51,000 or so clones in the sample, approximately 90% were seen once. Germline V gives CDR1 SEHNR, CDR2 FQNEAQ (reference sequence). Deletions cut 5 bases from V and 10 bases from J, with 14 bases between. The CDR3 spans 12 residues. The source of this sequence is a human donor with non-small cell lung cancer whose response to radiotherapy plus ipilimumab could not be evaluated. This chain connects TRBV7-9 to TRBJ1-1; D uncertain. Sequenced material: peripheral blood, taken from a patient treated with radiotherapy plus ipilimumab. The CDR3 reads CASSADGVGAFF. The CDR3 region has the DNA TGTGCCAGCAGCGCCGACGGGGTTGGAGCTTTCTTT. Based on the CDR3 plus reference TRBV7-9 and TRBJ1-1, the full variable domain is DTGVSQNPRHKITKRGQNVTFRCDPISEHNRLYWYRQTLGQGPEFLTYFQNEAQLEKSRLLSDRFSAERPKGSFSTLEIQRTEQGDSAMYLCASSADGVGAFFGQGTRLTVV.